The 8 T cell receptor beta chains given below trace back to one sample, sequenced in a study of cytomegalovirus exposure and HLA in healthy donors (dated by TCRdb to the late 2010s). The library was prepared using the immunoSEQ multiplex PCR assay. In its TCRdb copy, this immuneACCESS table keeps in-frame sequences only and misses some clones. Where compared with another copy, unresolved V genes explain less than half of these, and the others have no known cause. The sample has about 240,000 clones on record, roughly 89% of them singletons. The biggest ten clones account for about 2.8% of the sample. The sequenced sample consisted of PBMCs. The receptors were gathered from a man aged 18 to 29 in good health and CMV-seronegative.

V and J are TRBV29-1 and TRBJ2-3; a possible D gene is TRBD2 (5 bases). The germline V gene has CDR1 SQVTM and CDR2 ANQGSEA. V was pared by 4 bases and J by 5 bases, with 13 bases between. The CDR3 runs 13 residues. Here the CDR3 reads CSVVPTSLDTQYF. DNA of the CDR3: TGCAGCGTTGTTCCAACTAGTCTAGATACGCAGTATTTT.

As DNA, the CDR3 is TGCGCCAGCAGCCAAGAAGCCTGGCAAAGGGGGAGTCAAAACATTCAGTACTTC. This codes for CASSQEAWQRGSQNIQYF. This chain connects TRBV4-3 to TRBJ2-4; TRBD1 is a possible D gene (6 bases). This CDR3 region has 18 residues. In germline, CDR1 is LGHNA, CDR2 YSLEER. The V and J ends lost 0 bases and 5 bases respectively, with 20 bases between them.

The chain has TRBV27 and TRBJ1-2; D is unclear. Germline V gene data show CDR1 as MNHEY and CDR2 as SMNVEV (reference sequence). The length of the CDR3 is 13 residues. Trimming cost V 2 bases and J 5 bases, with 9 bases left between them. The CDR3 region is CASSLVGGYGYTF. DNA of the CDR3: TGTGCCAGCAGTTTAGTCGGCGGATATGGCTACACCTTC.

The chain uses TRBV2 and TRBJ2-4, with 9 bases lining up with TRBD1. The J segment lost 1 base and the V segment lost 6 bases, leaving 1 base of the junction unmatched. Germline V CDR1 and CDR2: SNHLY, FYNNEI. The CDR3 loop spans 14 amino acids. The chain's CDR3 is CASRQGAAKNIQYF. CDR3 nucleotides: TGTGCCAGCAGACAGGGGGCGGCCAAAAACATTCAGTACTTC.

The rearrangement joins TRBV7-2 to TRBJ2-5; TRBD1 matches 8 bases. Germline values: CDR1 SGHTA, CDR2 FQGNSA. CDR3 length equals 15 residues. With V trimmed by 4 bases and J by 5 bases, 9 bases remained unmatched. The CDR3 sequence: CASSSLTGAGETQYF. The CDR3 DNA reads as TGTGCCAGCAGCTCCCTGACAGGGGCCGGGGAGACCCAGTACTTC. The entire variable domain, with the rest obtained from reference TRBV7-2 and TRBJ2-5, is as follows: GAGVSQSPSNKVTEKGKDVELRCDPISGHTALYWYRQSLGQGLEFLIYFQGNSAPDKSGLPSDRFSAERTGGSVSTLTIQRTQQEDSAVYLCASSSLTGAGETQYFGPGTRLLVL.

The CDR3 DNA is TGTGCCAGCAGCGCACAGGGATTTACCGAGCAGTACTTC. Translated, it gives CASSAQGFTEQYF. The genes are TRBV9 and TRBJ2-7, with D possibly being TRBD1 (6 bases). The CDR3 is made up of 13 amino acids. With 3 bases removed from V and 6 bases from J, the gap between germline ends came to 13 bases. The V gene's germline CDR1 is SGDLS and CDR2 YYNGEE.

The CDR3 DNA is TGTGCCAGCAGCAGAGGGACAGGCGGGGAAAAACTGTTTTTT. It is translated as CASSRGTGGEKLFF. The chain couples TRBV9 to TRBJ1-4; 8 bases agree with TRBD1. CDR3 length: 14 amino acids. Germline V gene sequence: CDR1 SGDLS, CDR2 YYNGEE. Unmatched junction bases numbered 7, after V lost 4 bases and J lost 8 bases.

This clone has a handful of counts. This CDR3 is CASSSYRGANEQYF. The CDR3 DNA is TGTGCCAGCAGTTCTTACAGGGGTGCCAACGAGCAGTACTTC. The chain employs TRBV28 and TRBJ2-7; 7 nucleotides align to TRBD1. Per germline, CDR1 MDHEN and CDR2 SYDVKM. V shed 4 bases and J 5 bases; nucleotides not matched to a gene: 8. The CDR3 is made up of 14 amino acids.